This T cell receptor (beta chain) was identified during a study of blood T cell repertoires in COVID-19. Study-level information: Samples taken during acute and convalescent COVID-19 were collected in the United States, Italy and Spain. The analysed material was cDNA or gDNA that came from T cells, B-cell-depleted T cells, or PBMCs.

Trimming took off 3 bases at V and 1 base at J, with 12 bases between the two ends. Germline CDR1 and CDR2: SGHVS and FQNEAQ. The CDR3 runs 15 residues. Authors' analysis steps: By means of reference gene primer amplification, nucleated cell counts were estimated. Profiling relied on immunoSEQ multiplex PCR, and the TCRdb table lists in-frame clones only, not all of them. The DNA gave D and trimming, while V, J and clone size come from that table. The data hold about 58,000 clones, with 70% to 90% observed a single time. The origin of this receptor is a woman aged 60-75 years with active COVID-19. The rearrangement links TRBV7-8 to TRBJ1-1, with a tentative D call TRBD1 (5 bases). Specimen: peripheral blood. The CDR3 spells CASSFPQGKNTEAFF. The CDR3 coding sequence is TGTGCCAGCAGCTTCCCGCAGGGTAAGAACACTGAAGCTTTCTTT.